Following are 15 T cell receptor beta chains from one sample sequenced in a study of T cells after yellow fever vaccination. TCRdb used MiXCR to reprocess the 5' RACE reads, holding one entry per CDR3 protein. The sample lists about 360,000 distinct CDR3 sequences; 6.2% were seen once. Sequenced material: PBMCs, taken 5 days after the yellow fever booster vaccination. The receptor source for this set is a man aged 25-45 years who received the YFV17D yellow fever vaccine.

This chain joins TRBV15 and TRBJ1-2; the match to TRBD1 covers 7 bases. The CDR3 loop spans 16 amino acids. The junction had 6 bases not matched to a gene; V was cut back by 1 base and J by 1 base. Looked up from germline, CDR1 is LNHNV and CDR2 is YYDKDF (reference sequence). CDR3: CATSRGGSGGNYGYTF. The CDR3 DNA follows: TGTGCCACCAGCAGAGGAGGTTCAGGGGGTAACTATGGCTACACCTTC.

This clonotype was observed many times. The chain joins TRBV27 to TRBJ2-1; D is uncertain. Germline-derived CDR1 and CDR2 are MNHEY and SMNVEV (reference sequence). The CDR3 runs 13 residues. Trimming removed 3 bases from V and 7 bases from J, with 10 bases in between. CDR3 residues: CASSLGRANEQFF. The CDR3, as DNA: TGTGCCAGCAGTTTGGGTAGGGCGAATGAGCAGTTCTTC.

This clonotype was recorded many times. The chain combines TRBV20-1 with TRBJ2-3; 8 bases are shared with TRBD2. This CDR3 region has 14 residues. In germline, CDR1 is DFQATT, CDR2 SNEGSKA (reference sequence). With 4 bases clipped from V and 2 bases from J, the junction kept 5 bases outside the gene matches. The CDR3 spells CSATSSGDTDTQYF. Here the CDR3 DNA reads TGCAGTGCTACGAGTAGCGGGGACACAGATACGCAGTATTTT.

The rearrangement links TRBV21-1 to TRBJ2-1; TRBD1, the table's D call, was not compared with the DNA. TRBV21-1 is a pseudogene locus. This CDR3 contains 18 residues. The CDR3 nucleotides read TGTGCCAGCAGCAAAGCGCCCTCCGGGACAGGGGTGCGTGATGAGCAGTTCTTC. This gives the protein CASSKAPSGTGVRDEQFF.

To note about this clonotype: One end of the junction varies from germline; a read error may be responsible. The gene calls are TRBV20-1 and TRBJ2-1, with 13 bases identical to TRBD2. Germline CDR1 reads DFQATT; CDR2 reads SNEGSKA (reference sequence). This CDR3 has 16 amino acids. DNA for the CDR3: TGCTGTGCTAGAGATAGGACTAGCGGGAGTTACAATGAGCAGTTCTTC. Protein: CCARDRTSGSYNEQFF.

Only a few counts were recorded for this clonotype. J is TRBJ2-7 and V is TRBV28; D may be TRBD1 (6 bases). Per the germline V gene, CDR1 is MDHEN and CDR2 is SYDVKM. With 7 bases removed from V and 11 bases from J, the gap between germline ends came to 18 bases. This CDR3 has 12 amino acids. The CDR3 region is CASMAGAGRKYF. The CDR3 DNA follows: TGTGCCAGCATGGCAGGGGCCGGTAGAAAGTACTTC.

V usage is TRBV12-3 or TRBV12-4 and J usage is TRBJ2-5, with TRBD2 matching over 11 bases. The length of the CDR3 is 16 residues. V trimming: 6 bases; J trimming: 2 bases; junction bases outside the gene matches: 8. The CDR3 DNA is TGTGCCAGCAGCCCCGTGGGGACTAGCGGACAAGAGACCCAGTACTTC. Protein sequence: CASSPVGTSGQETQYF.

This clonotype has a handful of counts. The CDR3 sequence: CASSELRNTGELFF. The DNA for the CDR3 is TGTGCCAGCAGTGAATTGCGGAACACCGGGGAGCTGTTTTTT. The J gene is TRBJ2-2, the V gene TRBV6-1; D gene unclear. This CDR3 spans 14 amino acids. Germline loops: CDR1 MNHNS, CDR2 SASEGT. V lost 2 bases and J lost 1, with 5 bases in between.

This clonotype has ten or more counts. This chain uses TRBV5-1 with TRBJ1-4; no firm D call. CDR1 and CDR2 (germline): SGHRS, YFSETQ. This CDR3 is built from 13 residues. V was clipped by 1 base and J by 6 bases, with 7 bases between them. CDR3 in DNA: TGCGCCAGCAGCTTGAGGCTTGATGAAAAACTGTTTTTT. It is translated as CASSLRLDEKLFF. The entire variable domain, with the rest obtained from reference TRBV5-1 and TRBJ1-4, is as follows: KAGVTQTPRYLIKTRGQQVTLSCSPISGHRSVSWYQQTPGQGLQFLFEYFSETQRNKGNFPGRFSGRQFSNSRSEMNVSTLELGDSALYLCASSLRLDEKLFFGSGTQLSVL.

J is TRBJ2-2 and V is TRBV15; 13 bases match TRBD2. This CDR3 contains 17 residues. Germline CDR1 reads LNHNV; CDR2 reads YYDKDF (reference sequence). The V gene end was trimmed by 5 bases and the J gene end by 6 bases; junction bases not matched to a gene: 9. CDR3 loop: CATSPAGLAGVPGELFF. The CDR3 coding sequence is TGTGCCACCAGCCCTGCCGGACTAGCGGGAGTGCCCGGGGAGCTGTTTTTT.

This clonotype was counted only a few times. The DNA for the CDR3 is TGTGCCAGCTCACCACGTCCGGGGGCGATCACTGAAGCTTTCTTT. It specifies CASSPRPGAITEAFF. The genes are TRBV18 and TRBJ1-1; TRBD1 might be the D (6 bases). CDR1 is KGHSH, CDR2 LQKENI, per germline. V lost 1 base to trimming and J lost 4 bases, with 13 bases between them. This CDR3 region has 15 residues.

This sequence joins TRBV5-1 and TRBJ2-7, with D perhaps matching TRBD2 (6 bases). With 7 bases removed from V and 0 bases from J, the gap between germline ends came to 14 bases. The CDR3 is made up of 14 amino acids. Germline lookup yields CDR1 SGHRS and CDR2 YFSETQ. In nucleotides, the CDR3 is TGCGCCAGCTCTAGCGAGTTCCGCTCCTACGAGCAGTACTTC. Its protein product is CASSSEFRSYEQYF.

This clonotype has a count of ten or more. This chain links TRBV11-2 with TRBJ2-4; D remains ambiguous. The CDR3 is 15 residues long. With 1 base removed from V and 0 bases from J, the gap between germline ends came to 7 bases. Germline V CDR1 and CDR2: SGHAT, FQNNGV. The CDR3 region has the DNA TGTGCCAGCAGCTTAGCCAGGACAGCCAAAAACATTCAGTACTTC. Protein product: CASSLARTAKNIQYF. Drawing the rest from reference TRBV11-2 and TRBJ2-4, the complete variable domain is EAGVAQSPRYKIIEKRQSVAFWCNPISGHATLYWYQQILGQGPKLLIQFQNNGVVDDSQLPKDRFSAERLKGVDSTLKIQPAKLEDSAVYLCASSLARTAKNIQYFGAGTRLSVL.

This clonotype was found many times. Written as DNA, the CDR3 is TGCGCCAGCAGCTTGGAACGGCACTATGGCTACACCTTC. Protein product: CASSLERHYGYTF. The V gene is TRBV5-1, the J gene TRBJ1-2; D gene ambiguous. CDR3 length: 13 residues. V was cut by 0 bases and J by 3 bases, with 6 bases left in between. The germline gives CDR1 SGHRS, CDR2 YFSETQ.

This clonotype was detected many times. The rearrangement joins TRBV30 to TRBJ2-5; 7 nucleotides align to TRBD2. Germline V gene sequence: CDR1 GTSNPN, CDR2 SVGIG (reference sequence). The length of the CDR3 is 15 residues. J gave up 2 bases and V 0 bases, and 6 bases lay outside the gene matches. The CDR3 nucleotides read TGTGCCTGGAGTGTGGGAGGGGTCTATCAAGAGACCCAGTACTTC. It is translated as CAWSVGGVYQETQYF.